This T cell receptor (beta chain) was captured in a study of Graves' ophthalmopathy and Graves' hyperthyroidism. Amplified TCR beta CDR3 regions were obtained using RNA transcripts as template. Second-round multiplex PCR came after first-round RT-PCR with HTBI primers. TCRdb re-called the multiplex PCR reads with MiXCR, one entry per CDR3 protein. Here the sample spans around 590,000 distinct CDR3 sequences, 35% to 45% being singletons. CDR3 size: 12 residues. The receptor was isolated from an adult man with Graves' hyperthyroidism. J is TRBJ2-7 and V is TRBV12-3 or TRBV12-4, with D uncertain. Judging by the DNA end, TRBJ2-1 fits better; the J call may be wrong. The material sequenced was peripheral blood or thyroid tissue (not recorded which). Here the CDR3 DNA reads TGTGCCAGCAGTTTAGGAGGTCATGAGCAGTTCTTC. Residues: CASSLGGHEQFF.